One T cell receptor beta chain is described in this entry. Trimming left V 7 bases short and J 6 bases short, with 15 bases between. The germline CDR1 and CDR2 sequences are MNHEY and SVGAGI. This CDR3 is built from 13 residues. Everyone who took part was roughly 18 to 90 years old, and they came from 20 to 25 US areas. This sample is drawn from a study of blood T cell repertoires in COVID-19. TCRdb's copy holds only in-frame clones and misses some; the assay was immunoSEQ multiplex PCR. The sample comprises about 270,000 clones, 88% of which are singletons, and about 1% rests with the top ten. The V and J genes are TRBV6-5 and TRBJ1-2; D is perhaps TRBD1 (5 bases). The sample was PBMCs or T cells enriched from blood (not recorded which). The TCR sequence derives from a woman aged 30 to 39 who had recovered from COVID-19. In DNA, the CDR3 is TGTGCCAGCACTCGAACAGGAAGGGATGGCTACACCTTC. The encoded protein is CASTRTGRDGYTF.